A selection of T cell receptor beta chains follows, all from one sample in a study of shared clonotypes between healthy human individuals. Clones were read by immunoSEQ multiplex PCR, and TCRdb kept only the in-frame ones, dropping some. The sample has roughly 530,000 clones, roughly 95% seen once. Material for sequencing was naive CD4+ T cells sorted from blood. These receptors originate from a woman younger than 45 in good health. The CDR3 runs from the conserved cysteine through the conserved F or W. D genes are given only for firm matches. Where a row states a size, it is once, few, many or the class of an expanded clone; other rows omit it.

j_call	clone_size	d_call	v_call	cdr3_nt	cdr3_aa
TRBJ2-1	-	TRBD2	TRBV7-3	TGTGCCAGCAATGGCCAGCGGGAGAATAATGAGCAGTTCTTC	CASNGQRENNEQFF
TRBJ2-5	-	TRBD2	TRBV27	TGTGCCAGCAGTTTATCTTGGGTAGCGGGAGATCTACAAGAGACCCAGTACTTC	CASSLSWVAGDLQETQYF
TRBJ2-7	-	-	TRBV11-1	TGTGCCAGCAGCTTAGCCGCGGGATCCATCTACGAGCAGTACTTC	CASSLAAGSIYEQYF
TRBJ2-7	-	TRBD2	TRBV10-3	TGTGCCATCAGTGAGTACCACTCGGGAGGGCCCAACGAGCAGTACTTC	CAISEYHSGGPNEQYF
TRBJ2-2	-	-	TRBV6-5	TGTGCCAGCAGTTACTCGGTTGTTGGTACCGGGGAGCTGTTTTTT	CASSYSVVGTGELFF
TRBJ2-3	-	TRBD1	TRBV4-2	TGTGCCAGCAGCACCCGGACAGGGGTGGGGTCCCCAGATACGCAGTATTTT	CASSTRTGVGSPDTQYF
TRBJ2-2	-	TRBD2	TRBV5-1	TGCGCCAGCAGCTTCCAAGCGGGAGACACCGGGGAGCTGTTTTTT	CASSFQAGDTGELFF
TRBJ1-1	-	-	TRBV27	TGTGCCAGCAGTTTGGGGAGGGTGGACACTGAAGCTTTCTTT	CASSLGRVDTEAFF
TRBJ2-2	-	-	TRBV5-1	TGCGCCAGCAGCTTGGCCGCGGATCTTCGGGACACCGGGGAGCTGTTTTTT	CASSLAADLRDTGELFF
TRBJ2-3	once	-	TRBV28	TGTGCCACTCAGGGGGGGGGCACAGATACGCAGTATTTT	CATQGGGTDTQYF
TRBJ1-4	-	-	TRBV18	TGTGCCAGCTCACCGGGAGCAGATGAAAAACTGTTTTTT	CASSPGADEKLFF
TRBJ2-7	-	TRBD2	TRBV4-1	TGCGCCAGCAGCCAAGATACGACGGGAGGTCCCCACGAGCAGTACTTC	CASSQDTTGGPHEQYF
TRBJ2-7	-	TRBD2	TRBV27	TGTGCCAGCAGAAAACTAGCGGAAGGTCTCGAGCAGTACTTC	CASRKLAEGLEQYF
TRBJ1-4	-	-	TRBV19	TGTGCCAGTAGTATACTTCCACGCCTGGAAAAACTGTTTTTT	CASSILPRLEKLFF
TRBJ2-7	-	-	TRBV7-6	TGTGCCAGCAGCTTACAGGGATACGAGCAGTACTTC	CASSLQGYEQYF
TRBJ2-7	-	TRBD1	TRBV6-6	TGTGCCAGCAGTTCCGGGGACAGTACCTACGAGCAGTACTTC	CASSSGDSTYEQYF
TRBJ2-7	-	-	TRBV7-9	TGTGCCAGCAGCCTCAGCGACAGACCCTACGAGCAGTACTTC	CASSLSDRPYEQYF
TRBJ2-7	-	TRBD1	TRBV10-2	TGCGCCAGCACCCGACAGGGATCTGGCGAGCAGTACTTC	CASTRQGSGEQYF
TRBJ2-4	-	TRBD2	TRBV19	TGTGCCAGTAGTCCCTCCCCCAGCGGGAGGGCGGAAGCCAAAAACATTCAGTACTTC	CASSPSPSGRAEAKNIQYF
TRBJ2-7	-	-	TRBV6-5	TGTGCCAGCTCTAGCGTGACCTACGAGCAGTACTTC	CASSSVTYEQYF
TRBJ1-4	-	-	TRBV5-1	TGCGCCAGCAGCGACAACGCGGGGGGTGGAGATGAAAAACTGTTTTTT	CASSDNAGGGDEKLFF
TRBJ1-5	-	TRBD1	TRBV6-6	TGTGCCAGCAGTTATGGACAGGGGTATCAGCCCCAGCATTTT	CASSYGQGYQPQHF
TRBJ2-3	-	TRBD2	TRBV7-2	TGTGCCAGCAGCTTAGGCACTAGCGAGGGGAATACGCAGTATTTT	CASSLGTSEGNTQYF
TRBJ2-6	-	-	TRBV6-5	TGTGCCAGCAGTTACTCGCGCAGCTCTGGGGCCAACGTCCTGACTTTC	CASSYSRSSGANVLTF
TRBJ2-5	-	TRBD2	TRBV7-8	TGTGCCAGCAGCCCCCGGACTAGCGGGAAGGCGAGAGAGACCCAGTACTTC	CASSPRTSGKARETQYF
TRBJ2-3	-	-	TRBV5-1	TGCGCCAGCAGCTTGCGGGGCGGGGCAGATACGCAGTATTTT	CASSLRGGADTQYF
TRBJ1-1	-	-	TRBV12-2	TGTGCAAGTCGCTTAGCATGTTTGGACAGGGTAAACACTGAAGCTTTCTTT	CASRLACLDRVNTEAFF